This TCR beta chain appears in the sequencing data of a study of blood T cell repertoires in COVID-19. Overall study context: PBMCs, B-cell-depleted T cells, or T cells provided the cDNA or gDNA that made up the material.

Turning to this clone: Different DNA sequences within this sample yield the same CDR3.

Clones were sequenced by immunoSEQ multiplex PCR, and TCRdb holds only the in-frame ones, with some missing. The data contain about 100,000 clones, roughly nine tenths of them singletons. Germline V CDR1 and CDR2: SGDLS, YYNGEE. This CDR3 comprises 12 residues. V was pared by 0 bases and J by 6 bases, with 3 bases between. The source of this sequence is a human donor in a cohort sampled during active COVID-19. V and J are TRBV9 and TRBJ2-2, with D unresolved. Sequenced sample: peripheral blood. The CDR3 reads CASSVAAGELFF. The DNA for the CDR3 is TGTGCCAGCAGCGTAGCAGCCGGGGAGCTGTTTTTT.